Listed below are T cell receptor beta chains from one sample, sequenced in a study of molecular identifiers for immune sequencing clone quantification. TCRdb re-derived calls from the PCR reads in MiXCR, one entry per CDR3 protein. In the table there are approximately 500,000 distinct CDR3 sequences, 25% of which are singletons. The specimen sequenced was naive CD8+ T cells from blood, with Jurkat cell RNA spiked in. These receptors all stem from a human donor in good health. Some libraries in this study had Jurkat cell RNA spiked in. Both conserved end residues are part of each CDR3. D genes are given only for firm matches. Only some rows state a clone size, as once, few, many or a class for expanded clones.

TRBD2	few	TRBV9	TRBJ2-2	TGTGCCAGCAGCGTAGAAGCGGGAGTAACCGGGGAGCTGTTTTTT	CASSVEAGVTGELFF
NA	many	TRBV29-1	TRBJ2-1	TGCAGCGTCGTGCCCAGGGGATCGAATGAGCAGTTCTTC	CSVVPRGSNEQFF
TRBD2	few	TRBV12-3/TRBV12-4	TRBJ2-1	TGTGCCAGCAGTTCGAGACTAGCGGGGGTCTACAATGAGCAGTTCTTC	CASSSRLAGVYNEQFF
NA	few	TRBV28	TRBJ1-6	TGTGCCAGCAGTTTATTTAGCTCCTATAATTCACCCCTCCACTTT	CASSLFSSYNSPLHF
TRBD2	few	TRBV3-1	TRBJ2-3	TGTGCCAGCAGCCAAGGGGTGCGGGGGAGCACAGATACGCAGTATTTT	CASSQGVRGSTDTQYF
TRBD2	NA	TRBV20-1	TRBJ2-1	TGCAGTGCTACCGGGGCTAGCGGGGGGTGGTTGGAGCAGTTCTTC	CSATGASGGWLEQFF
TRBD1	NA	TRBV12-3/TRBV12-4	TRBJ2-2	TGTGCCAGCAGAGCTGACAGGGCCGGGGAGCTGTTTTTT	CASRADRAGELFF
NA	NA	TRBV10-3	TRBJ1-1	TGTGCCATCAGTGATTCTGCAGGGTTGGAGAACACTGAAGCTTTCTTT	CAISDSAGLENTEAFF
NA	many	TRBV14	TRBJ2-5	TGTGCCAGCAGCCAAGAGACCGAAGAGACCCAGTACTTC	CASSQETEETQYF
NA	few	TRBV14	TRBJ2-3	TGTGCCAGCAGCGTCCGATCAGATACGCAGTATTTT	CASSVRSDTQYF
NA	NA	TRBV6-2/TRBV6-3	TRBJ1-1	TGTGCCAGCAGACGACGCGGGGACACTGGAGCGTTCTTT	CASRRRGDTGAFF
TRBD2	few	TRBV7-2	TRBJ2-1	TGTGCCAGCAACCAAGCGGGAGGGCCTTATGAGCAGTTCTTC	CASNQAGGPYEQFF
TRBD1	few	TRBV6-5	TRBJ1-2	TGTGCCAGCAGTTATTCAGGGGGCGTCTATGGCTACACCTTC	CASSYSGGVYGYTF
NA	few	TRBV27	TRBJ2-7	TGTGCCAGCAGTTTATCTCTAGACAGGAGGACCTACGAGCAGTACTTC	CASSLSLDRRTYEQYF
TRBD1	many	TRBV29-1	TRBJ1-1	TGCAGCGTCGGGGACAGCCTTGAAGCTTTCTTT	CSVGDSLEAFF
TRBD2	few	TRBV30	TRBJ2-7	TGTGCCTGGAGCTCTAGCGGGCGGTACGAGCAGTACTTC	CAWSSSGRYEQYF
NA	few	TRBV20-1	TRBJ2-7	TGCAGTGCTAGAGATTTACAGGGTTCGTACGAGCAGTACTTC	CSARDLQGSYEQYF
TRBD2	NA	TRBV9	TRBJ2-3	TGTGCCAGCAGCGCGCCCACCGCTAGCGGAACTTCAGATACGCAGTATTTT	CASSAPTASGTSDTQYF
TRBD1	few	TRBV20-1	TRBJ1-5	TGCAGTGCTCGGGACAGGGAGGCCTATAGCAATCAGCCCCAGCATTTT	CSARDREAYSNQPQHF
NA	few	TRBV6-2/TRBV6-3	TRBJ2-6	TGTGCCAGCAGACTGGTGCAAGTCGCTGGGGCCAACGTCCTGACTTTC	CASRLVQVAGANVLTF
NA	NA	TRBV5-1	TRBJ2-5	TGCGCCAGCAGCTCGGTGAAATCTTACGCGGCAGGGGGGCAAGAGACCCAGTACTTC	CASSSVKSYAAGGQETQYF
TRBD1	few	TRBV4-3	TRBJ2-2	TGCGCCAGCAGCCAAGACCATACAGGGGGCCCGAACACCGGGGAGCTGTTTTTT	CASSQDHTGGPNTGELFF
NA	once	TRBV19	TRBJ1-2	TGTGCCAGTAGTATTAAGGCACTACCCAGCAACTATGGCTACACCTTC	CASSIKALPSNYGYTF
TRBD1	many	TRBV25-1	TRBJ2-7	TGTGCCAGCAGCGCCGGGACAGGGTCCGAGCAGTACTTC	CASSAGTGSEQYF
TRBD2	once	TRBV19	TRBJ2-7	TGTGCCAGTAGTATGTCTAGCGGGGCCCCCTACGACCAGTACTTC	CASSMSSGAPYDQYF
TRBD1	NA	TRBV6-2/TRBV6-3	TRBJ2-7	TGTGCCAGCAGATCGCCCCGGGACAGGGTGAGAGAGCAGTACTTC	CASRSPRDRVREQYF
NA	few	TRBV27	TRBJ1-5	TGTGCCAGCAGTTTAATCGCAGTCAATAGCAATCAGCCCCAGCATTTT	CASSLIAVNSNQPQHF
TRBD2	many	TRBV4-3	TRBJ2-3	TGCGCCAGCAGCCAGGAGCGGGGGGGCCCGACGCAGTATTTT	CASSQERGGPTQYF
NA	many	TRBV29-1	TRBJ1-1	TGCACGACCGAGGGTTTAGGTACTGAAGCTTTCTTT	CTTEGLGTEAFF
NA	NA	TRBV12-3/TRBV12-4	TRBJ2-7	TGTGCCAGCAGTTCCATACCCTACGAGCAGTACTTC	CASSSIPYEQYF
NA	NA	TRBV27	TRBJ1-1	TGTGCCAGCAGGGCACAGGCGGACACTGAAGCTTTCTTT	CASRAQADTEAFF
TRBD2	NA	TRBV6-6	TRBJ2-5	TGTGCCAGCAGGTGGGAGGGCGGTCCGGAGACCCAGTACTTC	CASRWEGGPETQYF
TRBD2	few	TRBV2	TRBJ2-3	TGTGCCAGCAGTGACCCTAGCGGGGGGGCTGGGTCAGATACGCAGTATTTT	CASSDPSGGAGSDTQYF
NA	many	TRBV7-9	TRBJ2-1	TGTGCCAGCAGCGTTCCGGGACTTCACTTCTTC	CASSVPGLHFF
NA	NA	TRBV5-6	TRBJ2-7	TGTGCCAGCAGCTTGGATTTAAAAGGCTACGAGCAGTACTTC	CASSLDLKGYEQYF
NA	NA	TRBV20-1	TRBJ2-7	TGCAGTGCTATCCCCCGGGACACAAACTCCTACGAGCAGTACTTC	CSAIPRDTNSYEQYF
NA	NA	TRBV19	TRBJ1-5	TGTGCCAGTAGTTCGCACCAGCCTAATCAGCCCCAGCATTTT	CASSSHQPNQPQHF
TRBD2	few	TRBV10-2	TRBJ2-7	TGCGCCAGCAGTGAGTACCCTAGCGGGAGCGATTTCGCCTACGAGCAGTACTTC	CASSEYPSGSDFAYEQYF
NA	few	TRBV19	TRBJ2-1	TGTGCCAGTAGTCCGTCTAGCGTAAACAATGAGCAGTTCTTC	CASSPSSVNNEQFF
NA	few	TRBV19	TRBJ2-3	TGTGCCAGTGGACGGTGGGTCACAGATACGCAGTATTTT	CASGRWVTDTQYF
TRBD1	NA	TRBV4-3	TRBJ2-2	TGCGCCAGCAGCCAACCCCCCGGACAGGTTGACACCGGGGAGCTGTTTTTT	CASSQPPGQVDTGELFF
NA	NA	TRBV28	TRBJ1-5	TGTGCCACCGGTCGGGGCAATCAGCCCCAGCATTTT	CATGRGNQPQHF
TRBD1	NA	TRBV7-6	TRBJ1-2	TGTGCCAGCAGCCCAGGGGGAGATGGCTACACCTTC	CASSPGGDGYTF
NA	once	TRBV13	TRBJ2-1	TGTGCCAGCAGCTTAGTTCACGGCGGTGAGCAGTTCTTC	CASSLVHGGEQFF
TRBD2	NA	TRBV4-3	TRBJ2-3	TGCGCCAGCAGCCAAGACAGGCTAGCGGGGCCCCCGAATACGCGGTATTTT	CASSQDRLAGPPNTRYF
TRBD1	many	TRBV5-1	TRBJ1-1	TGCGCCAGCAGCTTAGGGGACAGTAACACTGAAGCTTTCTTT	CASSLGDSNTEAFF
NA	few	TRBV11-2	TRBJ2-1	TGTGCCAGCAGCTTAATAGTTCTGGAGCAGTTCTTT	CASSLIVLEQFF
NA	NA	TRBV4-1	TRBJ2-7	TGCGCCAGCAGCAAAATAACTCTGACAGAAAACGAGCAGTACTTC	CASSKITLTENEQYF
NA	NA	TRBV5-5	TRBJ1-1	TGTGCCAGCAGCTTGGGGGGAGCGGAATACACTGAAGCTTTCTTT	CASSLGGAEYTEAFF
NA	NA	TRBV29-1	TRBJ2-5	TGCAGCGTTGATCTGACGGACCCTTTCCGAGAGACCCAGTACTTC	CSVDLTDPFRETQYF
NA	few	TRBV6-5	TRBJ1-1	TGTGCCAGCAGCCCCGGGGGACGGGGTGAAGCTTTCTTT	CASSPGGRGEAFF
TRBD2	few	TRBV29-1	TRBJ2-7	TGCAGCGTTGAGGGACTAGCGGGGGATACCTACGAGCAGTACTTC	CSVEGLAGDTYEQYF
TRBD1	few	TRBV29-1	TRBJ1-1	TGCAGCGTTGAAGGACAGGGGGCGGATGCTTTCTTT	CSVEGQGADAFF
TRBD1	many	TRBV4-3	TRBJ2-7	TGCGCCAGCAGCCCGTGGACAGGGTACTACGAGCAGTACTTC	CASSPWTGYYEQYF
TRBD1	NA	TRBV20-1	TRBJ2-7	TGCAGTGCGGGACAGGGGGCAGGCGAGCAGTACTTC	CSAGQGAGEQYF
NA	many	TRBV12-3/TRBV12-4	TRBJ1-5	TGTGCCAGCAGTTCTTTTGGGGGCCCAGATCAGCCCCAGCATTTT	CASSSFGGPDQPQHF
TRBD1	NA	TRBV6-2/TRBV6-3	TRBJ1-1	TGTGCCTGCAGTGACGGACCGGGACAGAAGGCCTCTGAAGCTTTCTTT	CACSDGPGQKASEAFF
TRBD2	NA	TRBV12-3/TRBV12-4	TRBJ2-5	TGTGCCAGCAGCCCCCAGGGACTAGAGGGTGTAGAGACCCAGTGCTTC	CASSPQGLEGVETQCF